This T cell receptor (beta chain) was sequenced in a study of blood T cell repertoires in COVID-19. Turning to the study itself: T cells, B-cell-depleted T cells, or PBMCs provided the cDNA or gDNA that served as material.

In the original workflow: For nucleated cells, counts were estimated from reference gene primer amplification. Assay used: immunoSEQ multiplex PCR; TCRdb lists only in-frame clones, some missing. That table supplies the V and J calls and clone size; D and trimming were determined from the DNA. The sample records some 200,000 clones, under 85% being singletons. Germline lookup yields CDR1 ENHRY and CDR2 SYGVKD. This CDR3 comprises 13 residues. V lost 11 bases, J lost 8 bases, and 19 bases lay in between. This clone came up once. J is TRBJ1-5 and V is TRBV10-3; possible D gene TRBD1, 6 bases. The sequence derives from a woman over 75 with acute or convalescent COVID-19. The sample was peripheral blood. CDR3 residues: CASRDTRQKPQHF. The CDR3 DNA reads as TGTGCCTCAAGGGACACCCGGCAGAAGCCCCAGCATTTT.